This T cell receptor (beta chain) was identified during a study of blood T cell repertoires in COVID-19. The length of the CDR3 is 16 residues. Trimming took 0 bases from V and 4 from J; bases not matched to a gene: 3. Germline V gives CDR1 LGHDT, CDR2 YNNKEL (reference sequence). Repertoires were generated with immunoSEQ multiplex PCR, while TCRdb's copy carries only in-frame clones and drops some. The data contain just under 90,000 clones, 88% of them singletons. V gene TRBV3-1 (or the pseudogene TRBV3-2) combines with J gene TRBJ1-2; 12 nucleotides align to TRBD1. This TCR was sampled from a man aged 60-69 years with acute or convalescent COVID-19. The sequenced sample was peripheral blood. The CDR3 sequence: CASSQDGTGGVYGYTF. The DNA for the CDR3 is TGTGCCAGCAGCCAAGACGGGACAGGGGGCGTCTATGGCTACACCTTC.